The T cell receptor (beta chain) under discussion was sequenced for a study of blood T cells in healthy people across ages. Per the germline V gene, CDR1 is DFQATT and CDR2 is SNEGSKA (reference sequence). Trimming took 1 base from V and 1 from J; bases not matched to a gene: 8. The CDR3 is made up of 16 amino acids. For the second PCR, which ran for roughly 6 to 11 cycles, a sample-barcoded 5' primer and a J-beta primer mix were used. Every sample returned 2.5 million or more CDR3-containing paired-end reads. TCRdb redid the calling of the 5' RACE reads with MiXCR, one entry per CDR3 protein. The table lists 910,000 or so distinct CDR3 sequences, just over 50% of them singletons. This clonotype was seen a few times. Extracted total RNA amounted to at least 5.5 micrograms for each sample.

The chain carries TRBV20-1 and TRBJ2-7, with TRBD2 matching 9 bases. The TCR sequence derives from an older woman in good health. Sequencing was carried out using blood. DNA of the CDR3: TGCAGTGCTAGAGGGATACGGACTAGCGCTTCCTACGAGCAGTACTTC. Its translation: CSARGIRTSASYEQYF.